This T cell receptor (beta chain) was observed in a study of blood T cell repertoires in COVID-19. The overall study: From the United States, Italy and Spain came samples of acute and convalescent COVID-19. Sources were T cells, B-cell-depleted T cells, or PBMCs; the material itself was cDNA or gDNA.

This clone has just a few counts. Per the authors' pipeline: It was from reference gene primer amplification that nucleated cell counts were estimated. Profiled with immunoSEQ multiplex PCR; TCRdb holds only in-frame clones, not every one. That table is the source of V, J and clone size, and D and trimming were worked out from the DNA. The sample yields tens of thousands of clones, 80% seen once. The clonotype comes from a human donor in a cohort sampled during active COVID-19. Specimen: peripheral blood.

The CDR3 loop is CASSHTRAIGTEAFF. CDR3 nucleotide sequence: TGTGCCAGCAGCCATACCAGGGCGATAGGAACTGAAGCTTTCTTT. V is TRBV5-4 and J is TRBJ1-1; D might be TRBD1 (5 bases). V gave up 4 bases and J gave up 5 bases, with 18 bases separating them. The CDR3 totals 15 residues. Germline V gene data show CDR1 as SGHNT and CDR2 as YYREEE (reference sequence). Based on the CDR3 plus reference TRBV5-4 and TRBJ1-1, the full variable domain is ETGVTQSPTHLIKTRGQQVTLRCSSQSGHNTVSWYQQALGQGPQFIFQYYREEENGRGNFPPRFSGLQFPNYSSELNVNALELDDSALYLCASSHTRAIGTEAFFGQGTRLTVV.